This T cell receptor (beta chain) was recovered during a study of early T cells in non-severe SARS-CoV-2 infection. Unique molecular identifier tags were affixed to discrete cDNA molecules. TCRdb fed the 5' RACE reads into MiXCR, producing one record per CDR3 protein. The data contain over 55,000 distinct CDR3 sequences, about 12% of them singletons. Study-wide points: Anti-spike CD8 responses were favored by VDJdb matching, which missed private and CD4 specificities.

Per the germline V gene, CDR1 is SGHAT and CDR2 is FQNNGV. The CDR3 is 14 residues long. With 4 bases removed from V and 5 bases from J, the gap between germline ends came to 14 bases. The table lists this clonotype with many counts. Its antigen is unidentified. This chain joins TRBV11-2 and TRBJ2-5; the D gene is possibly TRBD2 (5 bases). Sequencing input: whole blood. The receptor's source is an adult who was a healthcare worker with PCR-confirmed SARS-CoV-2 infection or an uninfected control (not recorded which). The CDR3 DNA is TGTGCCAGCAGCTCGGGAATCACCCGGGAGACCCAGTACTTC. It specifies CASSSGITRETQYF.